This T cell receptor (beta chain) is from a study of T-cell reconstitution after alpha-beta-depleted transplantation in children. A word on this clonotype: Its antigen is currently unknown.

Study observations and caveats: Reportedly, roughly two months post-transplant, alpha-beta T cells arose from several hundred expanded graft clones.

CDR1 DFQATT and CDR2 SNEGSKA come from the germline V gene (reference sequence). The CDR3 covers 13 residues. V was pared by 6 bases and J by 4 bases, with 7 bases of the junction left unmatched. For TCRbeta, the library was prepared with unique molecular identifiers. TCRdb reanalysed the PCR reads using MiXCR and keeps one entry per CDR3 protein. This repertoire shows approximately 980,000 distinct CDR3 sequences, roughly 29% found once; its top ten account for about 28%. This chain joins TRBV20-1 and TRBJ1-2; 8 bases map to TRBD1. This sequence was found in a boy under two years old who had a stem cell transplant for SCID, so the T cells may come from the graft donor. This specimen was PBMCs, mostly from graft donor cells, taken 360 days after TCRalphabeta/CD19-depleted stem cell transplant. The CDR3 region is CSAWTGIGYGYTF. CDR3 DNA: TGCAGTGCGTGGACAGGGATCGGCTATGGCTACACCTTC.